These 25 T cell receptor beta chains share one sample of origin, sequenced in a study of blood T cells in healthy people across ages. Sample-barcoded 5' priming and a J-beta primer mix drove a second PCR of roughly 7 to 11 cycles. TCRdb fed the 5' RACE reads into MiXCR, producing one record per CDR3 protein. The sample includes 1.2 million to 1.5 million distinct CDR3 sequences, 59% of them seen just once. Sequenced material: blood. The source of these receptors is a man aged 18 to 35 in good health.

J is TRBJ2-3 and V is TRBV4-3; D gene ambiguous. Germline V gene data show CDR1 as LGHNA and CDR2 as YSLEER. The V end lost 1 base, the J end lost 5 bases, and 7 bases lay between the germline ends. The CDR3 consists of 13 residues. The CDR3 loop reads CASSQADGDTQYF. The CDR3 nucleotides are TGCGCCAGCAGCCAAGCCGACGGAGATACGCAGTATTTT.

This clonotype has a single count. The chain is built from TRBV3-1 and TRBJ2-1; 10 positions match TRBD1. Germline V gives CDR1 LGHDT, CDR2 YNNKEL (reference sequence). With V trimmed by 4 bases and J by 10 bases, 10 bases remained unmatched. This CDR3 region has 15 residues. CDR3 amino acids: CASSPPGTGVREQFF. The CDR3 bases are TGTGCCAGCAGCCCCCCCGGGACAGGGGTTCGGGAGCAGTTCTTC.

This clonotype was detected only a few times. The V gene is TRBV20-1, the J gene TRBJ2-7; D call uncertain. CDR1 is DFQATT, CDR2 SNEGSKA, per germline (reference sequence). Between the trimmed V and J ends, which lost 1 base and 6 bases, there was a span of 7 bases. The length of the CDR3 is 11 residues. The CDR3 spells CSARAQIEQYF. CDR3 nucleotide sequence: TGCAGTGCTAGAGCGCAGATCGAGCAGTACTTC.

The rearrangement links TRBV14 to TRBJ2-7; D is undetermined. The V and J ends lost 4 bases and 1 base respectively, with 8 bases between them. The CDR3 loop spans 13 amino acids. Germline V gene lookup returns CDR1 SGHDN and CDR2 FVKESK. CDR3 sequence: CASSPPWSYEQYF. DNA of the CDR3: TGTGCCAGCAGCCCCCCGTGGTCCTACGAGCAGTACTTC.

The table lists this clonotype with a count of one. The chain joins TRBV4-1 to TRBJ2-1, with a tentative D call TRBD2 (6 bases). The DNA end is more similar to TRBJ2-7, so the J call may be wrong. Looked up from germline, CDR1 is MGHRA and CDR2 is YSYEKL. This CDR3 is built from 18 residues. For the CDR3, the DNA is TGCGCCAGCAGCCAGGAGGAGGGTCAGAGGGGCTCCTACAATGAGCAGTACTTC. It is translated as CASSQEEGQRGSYNEQYF.

V usage is TRBV11-2 and J usage is TRBJ2-3; no firm D call. There are 14 residues in the CDR3. CDR1 SGHAT and CDR2 FQNNGV come from the germline V gene. With 0 bases removed from V and 4 bases from J, the gap between germline ends came to 8 bases. CDR3 DNA sequence: TGTGCCAGCAGCTTAGAAATTTGGGCAGATACGCAGTATTTT. It yields the protein CASSLEIWADTQYF.

This clonotype was seen only a few times. The chain carries TRBV7-2 and TRBJ2-3; 7 nucleotides align to TRBD1. J lost 4 bases, V lost 4 bases, and 8 bases had no gene match. The germline CDR1 and CDR2 sequences are SGHTA and FQGNSA. The CDR3 length is 15 residues. CDR3 in DNA: TGTGCCAGCAGCTCGCCTGACAGGGAACCAGATACGCAGTATTTT. It translates to CASSSPDREPDTQYF.

This clonotype was seen more than once but under ten times. The chain employs TRBV12-5 and TRBJ2-1; no clear D gene. The CDR3 consists of 15 residues. V was pared by 7 bases and J by 6 bases, with 19 bases between. Germline assignment: CDR1 LGHNT and CDR2 FRNRAP. This CDR3 reads CASASVWVRSNEQFF. Written as DNA, the CDR3 is TGTGCTAGTGCCTCCGTATGGGTTCGTAGCAATGAGCAGTTCTTC. The full variable domain, completed using reference TRBV12-5 and TRBJ2-1, is DARVTQTPRHKVTEMGQEVTMRCQPILGHNTVFWYRQTMMQGLELLAYFRNRAPLDDSGMPKDRFSAEMPDATLATLKIQPSEPRDSAVYFCASASVWVRSNEQFFGPGTRLTVL.

V gene TRBV4-3 combines with J gene TRBJ2-1; D is unclear. This CDR3 has 14 amino acids. V was pared by 1 base and J by 5 bases, with 9 bases between. Germline CDR1 reads LGHNA; CDR2 reads YSLEER. In DNA, the CDR3 is TGCGCCAGCAGCCAAGCCCTTGGGAACAATGAGCAGTTCTTC. Residues: CASSQALGNNEQFF.

This clonotype was observed a handful of times. The CDR3 loop reads CASSIAMGGTEAFF. The CDR3 region has the DNA TGTGCCAGCAGCATAGCAATGGGGGGCACTGAAGCTTTCTTT. This chain links TRBV5-5 with TRBJ1-1; D perhaps matches TRBD1 (5 bases). The CDR3 is 14 amino acids. The V gene lost 4 bases and the J gene lost 4 bases, with 14 bases spanning the gap. Germline CDR1 reads SGHKS; CDR2 reads YYEKEE (reference sequence).

In this sample, this clonotype turned up a few times. The gene calls are TRBV29-1 and TRBJ2-1; D unclear. This CDR3 has 13 residues. Germline CDR1 is SQVTM and CDR2 is ANQGSEA. Trimming stripped 4 bases from V and 4 bases from J, with 11 bases between. The DNA for the CDR3 is TGCAGCGTTGCTGGTAGCAGGTACAATGAGCAGTTCTTC. Translating gives CSVAGSRYNEQFF.

This clonotype has a handful of counts. V gene TRBV28 combines with J gene TRBJ1-1; TRBD1 matches at 8 bases. Germline trimming cut 4 bases from V and 2 bases from J; bases unmatched to any gene: 6. Germline assignment: CDR1 MDHEN and CDR2 SYDVKM. The CDR3 has 15 amino acids. CDR3 DNA sequence: TGTGCCAGCAGTTCCCCCGACAGGGGTAACACTGAAGCTTTCTTT. Its protein is CASSSPDRGNTEAFF.

The V call is TRBV28, the J call TRBJ2-7; D ambiguous. Germline V gene data show CDR1 as MDHEN and CDR2 as SYDVKM. CDR3 length: 15 amino acids. Trimming took 4 bases from V and 7 from J, leaving 20 bases between them. CDR3 protein: CASSSQRRRLREQYF. The CDR3 DNA sequence: TGTGCCAGCAGTTCACAACGGCGTCGTTTGCGGGAGCAGTACTTC.

The rearrangement joins TRBV6-1 to TRBJ2-3; TRBD1 aligns across 7 bases. V dropped 6 bases and J dropped 2; count of bases not matched to a gene: 11. CDR1 MNHNS and CDR2 SASEGT come from the germline V gene. The CDR3 covers 16 residues. DNA for the CDR3: TGTGCCAGCAGCCTTATAAGACAGGGAACCACAGATACGCAGTATTTT. Amino acids: CASSLIRQGTTDTQYF.

The V call is TRBV28, the J call TRBJ1-6; D is uncertain. Germline CDR1 MDHEN, CDR2 SYDVKM. CDR3 length: 14 amino acids. V was pared by 3 bases and J by 10 bases, with 13 bases between. The chain's CDR3 is CASSFIPRGSPLHF. Here the CDR3 DNA reads TGTGCCAGCAGTTTTATTCCCCGAGGGTCACCCCTCCACTTT.

The rearrangement joins TRBV13 to TRBJ1-5, with D unresolved. The CDR3 has 16 amino acids. The V end was cut by 0 bases, the J end by 5 bases, with 14 bases between. Germline V lookup: CDR1 PRHDT, CDR2 FYEKMQ (reference sequence). CDR3 amino acids: CASSLGTTGEHQPQHF. The CDR3 region has the DNA TGTGCCAGCAGCTTAGGGACTACCGGGGAGCATCAGCCCCAGCATTTT.

This clonotype has a handful of counts. The rearrangement links TRBV7-2 to TRBJ2-1; D not certain. Germline V CDR1 and CDR2: SGHTA, FQGNSA. The CDR3 has 17 amino acids. Trimming shortened V by 5 bases and J by 5 bases, and 22 bases separated the two germline ends. The CDR3 here is CASSPHLGVRGHNEQFF. CDR3 nucleotide sequence: TGTGCCAGCAGCCCCCACCTAGGCGTTCGAGGCCACAATGAGCAGTTCTTC.

J is TRBJ2-5 and V is TRBV6-2 or TRBV6-3, with 9 bases aligning to TRBD1. The CDR3 runs to 15 residues. The ends lost 8 bases at V and 1 base at J; junction bases unmatched: 8. Germline V CDR1 and CDR2: MNHEY, SVGEGT. This chain's CDR3 is CASENPGQGQETQYF. Here the CDR3 DNA reads TGTGCCAGCGAGAATCCGGGACAGGGCCAAGAGACCCAGTACTTC.

This clonotype came up a few times. The V call is TRBV4-2, the J call TRBJ2-7, with D possibly matching TRBD1 (5 bases). V lost 4 bases and J lost 1, with 14 bases in between. The CDR3 consists of 15 residues. CDR1 is LGHNA and CDR2 is YNFKEQ in the germline V gene. The CDR3 nucleotides are TGTGCCAGCAGCCCAAGATACCCAGGGTCCTACGAGCAGTACTTC. Its protein is CASSPRYPGSYEQYF.

The rearrangement joins TRBV13 to TRBJ2-7; maybe TRBD1 (5 bases). Germline V lookup: CDR1 PRHDT, CDR2 FYEKMQ (reference sequence). With 4 bases removed from V and 5 bases from J, the gap between germline ends came to 12 bases. The CDR3 length is 13 residues. CDR3 region: CASSSRQYHEQYF. CDR3 nucleotides: TGTGCCAGCAGCTCACGACAGTACCACGAGCAGTACTTC.

A word on this clonotype: An end of the junction differs from the germline gene, which may be a read error. The gene calls are TRBV20-1 and TRBJ2-3; 12 bases line up with TRBD2. The CDR3 totals 16 residues. Germline CDR1 is DFQATT and CDR2 is SNEGSKA (reference sequence). The CDR3 loop reads CSASNRLAGAEDTQYF. CDR3 DNA sequence: TGTAGTGCTAGTAATCGACTAGCGGGAGCCGAAGATACGCAGTATTTT.

The genes are TRBV28 and TRBJ1-5; 8 bases match TRBD1. Germline V gene sequence: CDR1 MDHEN, CDR2 SYDVKM. This CDR3 spans 16 amino acids. Trimming cost V 7 bases and J 4 bases; bases outside gene matches: 12. This CDR3 is CASKPTGGISNQPQHF. DNA of the CDR3: TGTGCCAGCAAACCCACAGGGGGAATTAGTAATCAGCCCCAGCATTTT.

The chain employs TRBV12-5 and TRBJ2-5; D unresolved. Germline lookup yields CDR1 LGHNT and CDR2 FRNRAP. Between the trimmed V and J ends, which lost 3 bases and 4 bases, there was a span of 9 bases. This CDR3 is built from 13 residues. The CDR3 DNA is TGTGCTAGTGGTTTAGGACCCCGAGAGACCCAGTACTTC. Translated: CASGLGPRETQYF.

Here the CDR3 reads CSAGGGRGLAETDTQYF. For the CDR3, the DNA is TGCAGTGCTGGAGGGGGTCGGGGACTAGCGGAGACAGATACGCAGTATTTT. The J gene is TRBJ2-3, the V gene TRBV20-1, with 11 bases that match TRBD2. Trimming at V came to 5 bases and at J to 3 bases, leaving 13 bases not matched to a gene. Germline V gene sequence: CDR1 DFQATT, CDR2 SNEGSKA (reference sequence). There are 17 residues in the CDR3.

The CDR3: CSARTSERGTQYF. Here the CDR3 DNA reads TGCAGTGCTAGAACTAGCGAACGAGGTACGCAGTATTTT. J is TRBJ2-3 and V is TRBV20-1; 7 nucleotides agree with TRBD2. This CDR3 region has 13 residues. V was clipped by 2 bases and J by 8 bases; unmatched bases: 7. Germline CDR1 DFQATT, CDR2 SNEGSKA (reference sequence).